This T cell receptor (beta chain) was sequenced during a study of T cells after yellow fever vaccination. TCRdb re-derived calls from the 5' RACE reads in MiXCR, one entry per CDR3 protein. The data hold 300,000 to 400,000 distinct CDR3 sequences, with about 12% observed a single time. There are a few counts of this clonotype. This sequence originates from a man aged 18 to 29 who received the YFV17D yellow fever vaccine. This specimen consisted of CD4+ T cells sorted from PBMCs, obtained 15 days after the yellow fever booster vaccination.

DNA for the CDR3: TGCGCCAGCAGCCTAACAGGGGACCTTTTCGACAAAAACATTCAGTACTTC. It encodes CASSLTGDLFDKNIQYF. The chain recombines TRBV5-1 with TRBJ2-4; the match to TRBD1 covers 7 bases. Trimming at V came to 4 bases and at J to 3 bases, leaving 13 bases not matched to a gene. Germline-derived CDR1 and CDR2 are SGHRS and YFSETQ. The CDR3 runs to 17 residues.